This note documents a single T cell receptor (beta chain) sequence. Its antigen is as yet unknown. The V end was cut by 0 bases, the J end by 5 bases, with 13 bases between. Per germline, CDR1 MNHNY and CDR2 SVGAGI (reference sequence). The CDR3 length is 15 residues. Method: immunoSEQ multiplex PCR; TCRdb's copy keeps in-frame clones and lacks some. The table records fewer than 15,000 clones, roughly 79% of them present only once. This entry comes from a study of a mutant IDH1 vaccine in newly diagnosed glioma. Study summary: Investigators started vaccination 4-6 weeks after radiotherapy alone, or with temozolomide cycles. There were 62.5% males and around 40% females among treated patients, whose mean age was about 40 years. Radiotherapy, temozolomide, or both had been given previously, and both were given to most.

Time point specified: week 47, end of study. Topical imiquimod was applied with each vaccine dose, which held 300 ug of mutant IDH1 20-mer peptide. This sequence was found in a woman in her forties with glioma. Specimen: PBMCs, collected from a glioma patient whose treatment included an IDH1 peptide vaccine. The chain links TRBV6-6 to TRBJ1-2; possible D gene TRBD1, 5 bases. The CDR3 region is CASSYSEQGFYGYTF. The CDR3 DNA reads as TGTGCCAGCAGTTACTCGGAGCAGGGATTTTATGGCTACACCTTC.